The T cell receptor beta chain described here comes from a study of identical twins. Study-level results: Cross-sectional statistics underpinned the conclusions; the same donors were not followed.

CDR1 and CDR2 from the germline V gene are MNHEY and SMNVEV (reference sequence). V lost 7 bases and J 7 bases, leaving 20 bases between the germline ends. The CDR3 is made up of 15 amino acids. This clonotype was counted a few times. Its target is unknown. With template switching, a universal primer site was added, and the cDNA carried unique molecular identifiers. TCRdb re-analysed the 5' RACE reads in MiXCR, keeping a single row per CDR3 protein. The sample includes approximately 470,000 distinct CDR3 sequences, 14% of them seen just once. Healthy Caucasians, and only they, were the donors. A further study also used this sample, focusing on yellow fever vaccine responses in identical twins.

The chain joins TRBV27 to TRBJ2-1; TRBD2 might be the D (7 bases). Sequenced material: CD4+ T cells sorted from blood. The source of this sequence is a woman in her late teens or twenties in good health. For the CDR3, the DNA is TGTGCCAGCAATTCCCCGGGTAAGGGGGGGAATGAGCAGTTCTTC. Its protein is CASNSPGKGGNEQFF.